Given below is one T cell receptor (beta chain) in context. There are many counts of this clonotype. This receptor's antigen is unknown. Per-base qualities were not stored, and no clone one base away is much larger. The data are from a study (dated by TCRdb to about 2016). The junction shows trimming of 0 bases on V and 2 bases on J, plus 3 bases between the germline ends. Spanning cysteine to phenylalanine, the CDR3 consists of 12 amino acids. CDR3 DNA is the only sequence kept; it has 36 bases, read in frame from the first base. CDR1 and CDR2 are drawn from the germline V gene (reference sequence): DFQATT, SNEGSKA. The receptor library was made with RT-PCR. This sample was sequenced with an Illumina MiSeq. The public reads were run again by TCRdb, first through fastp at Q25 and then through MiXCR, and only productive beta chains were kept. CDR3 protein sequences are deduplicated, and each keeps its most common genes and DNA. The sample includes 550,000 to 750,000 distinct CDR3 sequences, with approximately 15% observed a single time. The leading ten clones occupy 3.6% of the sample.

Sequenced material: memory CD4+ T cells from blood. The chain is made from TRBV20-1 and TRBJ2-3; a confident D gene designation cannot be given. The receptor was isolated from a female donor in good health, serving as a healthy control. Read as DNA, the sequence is TGCAGTGCTAGAGACTACACAGATACGCAGTATTTT. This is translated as CSARDYTDTQYF.